This TCR beta chain stems from a study of blood T cell repertoires in COVID-19 (dated by TCRdb to 2020 to 2022). Study-wide context: Collaborator samples came from the United States, Italy and Spain and covered acute and convalescent phases of COVID-19. The material from the prospective study consisted of cDNA or gDNA derived from T cells, B-cell-depleted T cells, or PBMCs. Subjects who had been exposed to COVID-19, were actively infected with it, or had recovered from it provided the deeply sampled blood TCRbeta repertoires that made up the dataset. The repertoires were released in a freely available public database meant as a resource for research on the immune response to SARS-CoV-2. The samples were drawn from two sources: the first 160 participants of the ongoing ImmuneRACE study, and 1,254 subjects contributed by 6 global collaborators. Nearly every sample came with metadata listing a de-identified subject ID, COVID-19 status, age in years and sex. HLA class I and class II types, where available, came from metadata supplied by the sample provider rather than from assay-based typing. General findings and caveats noted by the study authors: The quantity of clinical and demographic metadata differed by source and by participant and was supplied without curation.

CDR1 is given as SGHAT and CDR2 as FQNNGV, both from the germline V gene. The CDR3 holds 11 amino acids from the cysteine to the phenylalanine. Kept here is only the CDR3 DNA, which spans 33 bases and is read in frame from base 1. Germline trimming: 10 bases from V, 6 bases from J; junction bases outside gene matches: 1. On this clone: It has no known antigen specificity. Base qualities are missing; no much larger clone stands one base away.

TCRbeta CDR3 regions were amplified from genomic DNA using the immunoSEQ Assay, a bias-controlled multiplex PCR. In the source study's methods: The number of nucleated cells in each sample was estimated by amplification of reference gene primers within the assay. To quantify the absolute abundance of each unique TCRbeta CDR3 rearrangement, sequence reads were collapsed and filtered. For each sample, productive Simpson clonality was calculated as the square root of Simpson's diversity index across productive rearrangements. This immuneACCESS table, as held by TCRdb, lists in-frame sequences with V and J called but not all clones. Of the missing ones, under half trace to an unresolved V gene in checked studies; the others have no known cause. Clone size and the V and J calls come from that table; the DNA yielded D and trimming. The sample includes about 220,000 clones, with 65% to 85% observed a single time. The ten largest clones capture around 2% of the sample.

Each collaborating institution followed its own protocols to collect whole blood in K2EDTA tubes. For TCRbeta analysis, collaborators shipped samples in one of three forms: frozen whole blood, isolated PBMCs, or DNA extracted from either of those sample types. The sequenced material came from peripheral blood. Rearrangement joined TRBV11-2 to TRBJ2-2, with 8 bases in between that match TRBD2. The sequence came from an older woman with acute or convalescent COVID-19. The nucleotide sequence is given as TGTGCCACCGGGGGGGCCGGGGAGCTGTTTTTT. The resulting protein is CATGGAGELFF.